The 27 T cell receptor beta chains presented below share a single source sample, sequenced in a study of T cell responses to AZD1222 COVID-19 vaccine. Here immunoSEQ multiplex PCR was the method, and the copy in TCRdb shows in-frame clones only, minus some. The table shows approximately 43,000 clones, with about nine tenths occurring only once. Here the sequenced sample was peripheral blood, taken 28 days after the second AZD1222 dose. The receptors derive from an adult who received the AZD1222 COVID-19 vaccine.

The V and J genes are TRBV19 and TRBJ1-5; no firm D call. Trimming pared 5 bases from V and 1 base from J, leaving 3 bases between. The CDR3 loop spans 12 amino acids. Per the germline V gene, CDR1 is LNHDA and CDR2 is SQIVND (reference sequence). The CDR3: CASSWSNQPQHF. The CDR3 coding sequence is TGTGCCAGTAGTTGGAGCAATCAGCCCCAGCATTTT.

DNA of the CDR3: TGTGCCAGCAGTCCAATTTTCTTAGGGGACACTGAAGCTTTCTTT. Its translation is CASSPIFLGDTEAFF. The J gene is TRBJ1-1, the V gene TRBV7-9; weak D call: TRBD1 (5 bases). CDR3 length equals 15 residues. V dropped 6 bases and J dropped 3 bases, with 17 bases sitting between them. The germline V gene encodes CDR1 SEHNR and CDR2 FQNEAQ (reference sequence).

This clone came up once. The rearrangement links TRBV5-1 to TRBJ1-2, with TRBD1 identical over 7 bases. Germline CDR1 SGHRS, CDR2 YFSETQ. The trim removed 1 base at V and 3 bases at J, leaving 3 bases unmatched. The CDR3 sequence is 14 residues long. The CDR3 loop is CASSLTGVDYGYTF. In nucleotides, the CDR3 is TGCGCCAGCAGCTTGACAGGGGTGGACTATGGCTACACCTTC.

This chain joins TRBV25-1 and TRBJ1-1, with no clear D. Germline V lookup: CDR1 MGHDK, CDR2 SYGVNS. With 5 bases removed from V and 4 bases from J, the gap between germline ends came to 14 bases. The CDR3 totals 14 residues. The CDR3 loop is CASSLAGGPTEAFF. The CDR3 nucleotides read TGTGCCAGCAGTTTGGCGGGCGGTCCCACTGAAGCTTTCTTT.

The V call is TRBV9, the J call TRBJ1-2; tentative D call: TRBD1 (5 bases). The V end was cut by 0 bases, the J end by 7 bases, with 13 bases between. This CDR3 has 14 residues. Germline V gives CDR1 SGDLS, CDR2 YYNGEE. The CDR3 is CASSVGGVSVGYTF. CDR3 DNA: TGTGCCAGCAGCGTAGGAGGGGTTTCGGTTGGCTACACCTTC.

The chain is built from TRBV19 and TRBJ1-5; D is unclear. The germline gives CDR1 LNHDA, CDR2 SQIVND (reference sequence). The CDR3 runs to 13 residues. V gave up 3 bases and J gave up 3 bases, with 6 bases separating them. CDR3 sequence reads: CASSIGFNQPQHF. In nucleotides, the CDR3 is TGTGCCAGTAGTATCGGATTCAATCAGCCCCAGCATTTT.

The chain is built from TRBV28 and TRBJ1-2; D unresolved. Trimming took off 2 bases at V and 1 base at J, with 8 bases between the two ends. Per the germline V gene, CDR1 is MDHEN and CDR2 is SYDVKM. The CDR3 sequence is 14 residues long. The CDR3 protein is CASSLVQFNYGYTF. For the CDR3, the DNA is TGTGCCAGCAGTTTAGTACAATTTAACTATGGCTACACCTTC.

The sample holds one count of this clone. The chain uses TRBV18 and TRBJ1-2, with 8 nucleotides matching TRBD1. V was pared by 4 bases and J by 4 bases, with 11 bases of the junction left unmatched. Germline CDR1 is KGHSH and CDR2 is LQKENI. The CDR3 is made up of 16 amino acids. CDR3 nucleotide sequence: TGTGCCAGCTCACTTGGACAGGGCTTTTCTCCCTATGGCTACACCTTC. Its protein is CASSLGQGFSPYGYTF.

CDR3 nucleotide sequence: TGTGCCAGCAGCTCCGGTACAGCTTACACAGATACGCAGTATTTT. Encoded protein: CASSSGTAYTDTQYF. The rearrangement joins TRBV5-5 to TRBJ2-3; D uncertain. The V end was cut by 3 bases, the J end by 2 bases, with 13 bases between. Germline V lookup: CDR1 SGHKS, CDR2 YYEKEE (reference sequence). This CDR3 contains 15 residues. The full variable domain, rest sourced from reference TRBV5-5 and TRBJ2-3, is DAGVTQSPTHLIKTRGQQVTLRCSPISGHKSVSWYQQVLGQGPQFIFQYYEKEERGRGNFPDRFSARQFPNYSSELNVNALLLGDSALYLCASSSGTAYTDTQYFGPGTRLTVL.

The chain uses TRBV7-2 and TRBJ2-3, with a weak D call TRBD2 (6 bases). The CDR3 is 16 residues long. Trimming stripped 0 bases from V and 5 bases from J, with 15 bases between. Germline V CDR1 and CDR2: SGHTA, FQGNSA. CDR3 in amino acids: CASSLAGGTSGDTQYF. CDR3 nucleotide sequence: TGTGCCAGCAGCTTAGCGGGCGGGACCTCGGGAGATACGCAGTATTTT.

This clone was seen more than once but under ten times. The CDR3 DNA sequence: TGTGCCAGCAGCCTCTCTAGCGTAACTAGGGGCAATGAGCAGTTCTTC. It is translated as CASSLSSVTRGNEQFF. The chain links TRBV3-1 (or the pseudogene TRBV3-2) to TRBJ2-1, with D possibly TRBD2 on 6 matching bases. Trimming shortened V by 4 bases and J by 6 bases, and 19 bases separated the two germline ends. The CDR3 is made up of 16 amino acids. The germline V gene has CDR1 LGHDT and CDR2 YNNKEL (reference sequence).

The chain couples TRBV6-5 to TRBJ2-3; D is possibly TRBD2 (6 bases). Trimming removed 3 bases at V and 6 bases at J, with 13 bases between. Per germline, CDR1 MNHEY and CDR2 SVGAGI. The CDR3 contains 14 residues. The CDR3, as DNA: TGTGCCAGCAGTTATCACGCGCGGGGTGATACGCAGTATTTT. Translation gives CASSYHARGDTQYF.

The chain recombines TRBV2 with TRBJ1-2; 9 bases fit TRBD1. The V segment lost 7 bases and the J segment 3 bases; nucleotides outside the gene matches: 9. Germline lookup yields CDR1 SNHLY and CDR2 FYNNEI. The CDR3 extends over 15 amino acids. Written as DNA, the CDR3 is TGTGCCAGCAATCTAGGCAGGACAGGGGACTATGGCTACACCTTC. Its protein is CASNLGRTGDYGYTF. The variable domain in full, completed from reference TRBV2 and TRBJ1-2, reads EPEVTQTPSHQVTQMGQEVILRCVPISNHLYFYWYRQILGQKVEFLVSFYNNEISEKSEIFDDQFSVERPDGSNFTLKIRSTKLEDSAMYFCASNLGRTGDYGYTFGSGTRLTVV.

The sample holds a few counts of this clone. This chain uses TRBV15 with TRBJ2-4; tentative D call: TRBD2 (7 bases). This CDR3 has 16 amino acids. The V and J ends lost 1 base and 9 bases respectively, with 19 bases between them. Per the germline V gene, CDR1 is LNHNV and CDR2 is YYDKDF (reference sequence). The CDR3 sequence is CATSRVGGRATGIQYF. The CDR3 coding sequence is TGTGCCACCAGCAGAGTAGGGGGGAGGGCCACCGGCATTCAGTACTTC.

The chain is built from TRBV5-4 and TRBJ2-5, with TRBD1 as a possible D gene (5 bases). V was trimmed by 4 bases and J by 2 bases, leaving 12 bases between them. Germline V gives CDR1 SGHNT, CDR2 YYREEE (reference sequence). This CDR3 spans 14 amino acids. Here the CDR3 reads CASSVGAFQETQYF. The CDR3 bases are TGTGCCAGCAGCGTTGGGGCCTTTCAAGAGACCCAGTACTTC.

The chain couples TRBV10-3 to TRBJ2-6; 7 nucleotides agree with TRBD1. The length of the CDR3 is 17 residues. Unmatched junction bases numbered 10, after V lost 8 bases and J lost 0 bases. The germline V gene has CDR1 ENHRY and CDR2 SYGVKD. The CDR3 loop reads CAIGKGQTNSGANVLTF. The CDR3 coding sequence is TGTGCCATCGGAAAGGGACAGACAAACTCTGGGGCCAACGTCCTGACTTTC.

The chain has TRBV5-1 and TRBJ2-2, with 8 positions matching TRBD2. The germline CDR1 and CDR2 sequences are SGHRS and YFSETQ. The J segment lost 4 bases and the V segment lost 4 bases, leaving 9 bases of the junction unmatched. The CDR3 extends over 16 amino acids. The CDR3 DNA reads TGCGCCAGCAGCCCCGGCCGCGGGGGGACCACCGGGGAGCTGTTTTTT. Protein product: CASSPGRGGTTGELFF.

The V and J genes are TRBV12-3 or TRBV12-4 and TRBJ1-5; possible D gene TRBD1, 6 bases. The CDR3 has 13 amino acids. Trimming left V 6 bases short and J 4 bases short, with 10 bases between. Here the CDR3 DNA reads TGTGCCAGCAGGAGGGGGTGGAATCAGCCCCAGCATTTT. It yields the protein CASRRGWNQPQHF.

The chain couples TRBV5-1 to TRBJ2-1, with 8 bases lining up with TRBD2. The CDR3 has 15 amino acids. The V segment lost 0 bases and the J segment 8 bases; nucleotides outside the gene matches: 7. Germline-derived CDR1 and CDR2 are SGHRS and YFSETQ. For the CDR3, the DNA is TGCGCCAGCAGCTTGGTTCGGGGGGGCCGAGATGAGCAGTTCTTC. Amino acid sequence: CASSLVRGGRDEQFF.

This chain uses TRBV5-6 with TRBJ1-1; D is undetermined. Between the trimmed V and J ends, which lost 4 bases and 6 bases, there was a span of 7 bases. Germline CDR1 SGHDT, CDR2 YYEEEE. The CDR3 is made up of 11 amino acids. The CDR3 region is CASSRTSEAFF. In nucleotides, the CDR3 is TGTGCCAGCAGCCGGACGTCTGAAGCTTTCTTT. Using reference TRBV5-6 and TRBJ1-1 for the parts outside the CDR3, the full variable domain is DAGVTQSPTHLIKTRGQQVTLRCSPKSGHDTVSWYQQALGQGPQFIFQYYEEEERQRGNFPDRFSGHQFPNYSSELNVNALLLGDSALYLCASSRTSEAFFGQGTRLTVV.

The rearrangement uses TRBV25-1 and TRBJ1-2, with D unresolved. This CDR3 comprises 14 residues. The germline V and J ends were trimmed by 2 bases and 4 bases, with 11 bases remaining between them. The germline CDR1 and CDR2 sequences are MGHDK and SYGVNS. The CDR3 is CASSERIPFYGYTF. The CDR3 DNA follows: TGTGCCAGCAGTGAACGGATCCCCTTCTATGGCTACACCTTC.

The V call is TRBV19, the J call TRBJ1-2; 9 positions match TRBD1. CDR3 length: 16 residues. CDR1 is LNHDA and CDR2 is SQIVND in the germline V gene (reference sequence). Losses at the gene ends were 3 bases for V and 8 bases for J; bases not matched to a gene: 13. The CDR3 region has the DNA TGTGCCAGTAGTATTGGACAGGGGAGTCCGGCTGGGGGCTACACCTTC. It is translated as CASSIGQGSPAGGYTF.

The chain carries TRBV27 and TRBJ1-6, with D possibly matching TRBD1 (6 bases). Germline V gene sequence: CDR1 MNHEY, CDR2 SMNVEV (reference sequence). The V gene lost 5 bases and the J gene lost 6 bases, with 14 bases spanning the gap. The CDR3 is 15 amino acids. Here the CDR3 DNA reads TGTGCCAGCAGTCTCGTAGGGACACGTAATTCACCCCTCCACTTT. Its translation is CASSLVGTRNSPLHF.

This chain links TRBV7-8 with TRBJ2-7; no clear D gene. V gave up 5 bases and J gave up 7 bases, with 9 bases separating them. The germline V gene encodes CDR1 SGHVS and CDR2 FQNEAQ. There are 11 residues in the CDR3. CDR3 region: CASSHGGEQYF. In DNA form, the CDR3 reads TGTGCCAGCAGCCACGGTGGGGAGCAGTACTTC.

The chain carries TRBV11-1 and TRBJ2-2, with no clear D. Trimming stripped 6 bases from V and 2 bases from J, with 13 bases between. The CDR3 is made up of 15 amino acids. CDR1 SGHAT and CDR2 FQDESV come from the germline V gene (reference sequence). The CDR3 bases are TGTGCCAGCAGACCAACCCCTACCAACACCGGGGAGCTGTTTTTT. Amino acids: CASRPTPTNTGELFF.

The chain employs TRBV5-1 and TRBJ1-1; possible D gene TRBD1, 5 bases. The ends were cut back, 4 bases at V and 0 bases at J, with 10 bases in the middle. Germline values: CDR1 SGHRS, CDR2 YFSETQ. CDR3 size: 14 residues. CDR3 region: CASSAGTVNTEAFF. The CDR3 DNA reads as TGCGCCAGCAGCGCTGGGACGGTGAACACTGAAGCTTTCTTT.

CDR3 sequence (DNA): TGTGCCAGCAGCAAATTGGCAGAAACCTCCTACGAGCAGTACTTC. Translating it yields CASSKLAETSYEQYF. The chain has TRBV21-1 and TRBJ2-7; the DNA was not compared with TRBD1, the D call given in the table. TRBV21-1 is recorded as a pseudogene. CDR3 size: 15 residues.